Listed here is a single T cell receptor beta chain. The antigen remains unidentified. Germline CDR1 LGHNA, CDR2 YSLEER. This CDR3 contains 17 residues. Germline trimming cut 0 bases from V and 3 bases from J; bases unmatched to any gene: 6. This specimen belongs to a study of cytomegalovirus exposure and HLA in healthy donors. Study-wide background: Prior work identified around 120 million unique TCR beta sequences in some 180 million T cells. Study-level results: An analysis that came later showed most CMV-associated TCR beta chains appearing HLA-restricted.

Both 60 Vbeta primers and 13 Jbeta primers went into the PCR. Profiling relied on immunoSEQ multiplex PCR, and the TCRdb table lists in-frame clones only, not all of them. The table records around 150,000 clones, 75% to 90% of them present only once. The sample was PBMCs. The gene calls are TRBV4-3 and TRBJ2-2; 8 nucleotides line up with TRBD2. This clonotype was obtained from a man younger than 35 in good health and CMV-seropositive. CDR3 amino acids: CASSQDPWRGDTGELFF. CDR3 nucleotide sequence: TGCGCCAGCAGCCAAGATCCGTGGCGGGGGGACACCGGGGAGCTGTTTTTT.